This T cell receptor beta chain emerged from a study of Tregs in tolerant kidney transplant recipients. A word on this clone: The antigen is undetermined.

This CDR3 contains 19 residues. V was pared by 0 bases and J by 6 bases, with 8 bases of the junction left unmatched. CDR1 is LGHNA, CDR2 YNFKEQ, per germline. Unstimulated regulatory T cells (CD4+CD25+CD127-), CD4+CD25- non-regulatory cells, CD4 and CD8 cells were FACS-sorted from thawed PBMCs. Sequencing used immunoSEQ multiplex PCR; TCRdb keeps in-frame clones, though not all of them. The sample contains some 71,000 clones, 85% to 90% of which appear only once. The study's findings and limits: Validation in larger populations is needed because few patients were studied. Activated donor B cell expansion appeared to reveal the most relevant donor-specific TCRbeta repertoire.

The chain combines TRBV4-2 with TRBJ2-2; 15 nucleotides align to TRBD2. This sequence was found in a human donor who received a combined kidney and bone marrow transplant. The sequenced sample was CD4+ T cells from blood, obtained before the transplant. The CDR3 sequence is CASSQDLWGLAGGAGELFF. In DNA, the CDR3 is TGTGCCAGCAGCCAAGATCTTTGGGGACTAGCGGGAGGTGCCGGGGAGCTGTTTTTT.